A selection of T cell receptor beta chains follows, all from one sample in a study of cytomegalovirus exposure and HLA in healthy donors. The method was immunoSEQ multiplex PCR; TCRdb's version includes in-frame clones alone and lacks a portion of them. This table holds some 150,000 clones, around 9.7% found once. The sequenced material came from PBMCs. These receptors all come from a man aged 50 or older in good health and CMV-seronegative. Both conserved end residues are part of each CDR3. D genes are given only for firm matches. Rows may omit the clone size; those that give it use once, few, many or a size class.

V: TRBV6-1; size: .; length: 14; J: TRBJ2-7; D: .; CDR3: CASSVGLDLDSAYF; DNA: TGTGCCAGCAGCGTCGGCCTGGACCTAGACAGTGCATACTTC
V: TRBV28; size: .; length: 13; J: TRBJ2-7; D: TRBD2; CDR3: CASRTSGTYEQYF; DNA: TGTGCCAGCAGGACCAGCGGGACTTACGAGCAGTACTTC
V: TRBV5-1; size: few; length: 16; J: TRBJ1-6; D: TRBD1; CDR3: CASSSSTGSYNSPLHF; DNA: TGCGCCAGCAGCTCGTCGACAGGGTCCTATAATTCACCCCTCCACTTT
V: TRBV30; size: .; length: 11; J: TRBJ1-4; D: TRBD1; CDR3: CAGQEDEKLFF; DNA: TGTGCTGGACAGGAAGATGAAAAACTGTTTTTT
V: TRBV7-8; size: few; length: 16; J: TRBJ1-3; D: .; CDR3: CASSLAGGTSGNTIYF; DNA: TGTGCCAGCAGCTTAGCTGGGGGGACCTCTGGAAACACCATATATTTT
V: TRBV30; size: few; length: 16; J: TRBJ2-7; D: .; CDR3: CAWSLRTGSLVYEQYF; DNA: TGTGCCTGGAGCCTCCGAACCGGGAGCTTAGTCTACGAGCAGTACTTC
V: TRBV11-3; size: .; length: 16; J: TRBJ2-1; D: .; CDR3: CASSLRQDTPHNEQFF; DNA: TGTGCCAGCAGCCTCCGACAGGATACCCCCCACAATGAGCAGTTCTTC
V: TRBV6-1; size: few; length: 13; J: TRBJ1-4; D: TRBD1; CDR3: CASSGQGGEKLFF; DNA: TGTGCCAGCAGTGGACAGGGAGGTGAAAAACTGTTTTTT
V: TRBV4-1; size: few; length: 15; J: TRBJ2-7; D: TRBD1; CDR3: CASSRGTGVQYEQYF; DNA: TGCGCCAGCAGCCGAGGGACAGGGGTGCAGTACGAGCAGTACTTC
V: TRBV5-1; size: few; length: 16; J: TRBJ2-5; D: TRBD2; CDR3: CASSRTSGGAGETQYF; DNA: TGCGCCAGCAGCCGGACTAGCGGGGGGGCGGGAGAGACCCAGTACTTC
V: TRBV6-5; size: few; length: 12; J: TRBJ1-2; D: .; CDR3: CASSSFNYGYTF; DNA: TGTGCCAGCAGTTCATTTAACTATGGCTACACCTTC
V: TRBV5-4; size: .; length: 15; J: TRBJ2-1; D: TRBD2; CDR3: CASSSGRGLYNEQFF; DNA: TGTGCCAGCAGCTCCGGACGGGGACTATACAATGAGCAGTTCTTC
V: TRBV6-4; size: .; length: 15; J: TRBJ1-3; D: TRBD1; CDR3: CASSDWQGGGNNIYF; DNA: TGTGCCAGCAGTGACTGGCAGGGGGGCGGAAACAACATATATTTT
V: TRBV21-1; size: .; length: 13; J: TRBJ1-2; D: .; CDR3: CASSRPGFYGYTF; DNA: TGTGCCAGCAGCAGGCCAGGCTTCTATGGCTACACCTTC
V: TRBV7-9; size: .; length: 14; J: TRBJ2-7; D: .; CDR3: CASSLNRVSYEQYF; DNA: TGTGCCAGCAGCTTAAACAGGGTCTCCTACGAGCAGTACTTC
V: TRBV20-1; size: few; length: 11; J: TRBJ1-1; D: .; CDR3: CSASMNTEAFF; DNA: TGCAGTGCTAGCATGAACACTGAAGCTTTCTTT
V: TRBV30; size: few; length: 13; J: TRBJ1-2; D: .; CDR3: CAWKQASNYGYTF; DNA: TGTGCCTGGAAACAGGCATCTAACTATGGCTACACCTTC
V: TRBV27; size: .; length: 13; J: TRBJ2-1; D: TRBD1; CDR3: CASRIGQGSEQFF; DNA: TGTGCCAGCAGAATAGGACAGGGCAGTGAGCAGTTCTTC
V: TRBV5-4; size: few; length: 14; J: TRBJ2-7; D: .; CDR3: CASSSLGRSYEQYF; DNA: TGTGCCAGCAGCTCCCTGGGCCGCTCCTACGAGCAGTACTTC
V: TRBV4-2; size: .; length: 15; J: TRBJ2-7; D: TRBD2; CDR3: CASSQGRGGTYEQYF; DNA: TGTGCCAGCAGCCAAGGACGGGGGGGAACCTACGAGCAGTACTTC
V: TRBV20-1; size: .; length: 11; J: TRBJ2-3; D: TRBD1; CDR3: CSATAGGTQYF; DNA: TGCAGTGCTACGGCAGGGGGTACGCAGTATTTT
V: TRBV7-2; size: few; length: 14; J: TRBJ1-1; D: .; CDR3: CASSPPGLRTEAFF; DNA: TGTGCCAGCAGCCCGCCAGGGTTGAGGACTGAAGCTTTCTTT
V: TRBV19; size: .; length: 15; J: TRBJ2-3; D: TRBD2; CDR3: CASSRGLAGTDTQYF; DNA: TGTGCCAGTAGTAGGGGGCTAGCGGGGACAGATACGCAGTATTTT
V: TRBV7-2; size: .; length: 15; J: TRBJ1-6; D: TRBD1; CDR3: CASSPRDRHYSPLHF; DNA: TGTGCCAGCAGCCCTCGGGACAGGCATTATTCACCCCTCCACTTT
V: TRBV9; size: once; length: 12; J: TRBJ2-1; D: .; CDR3: CASKGGGDEQFF; DNA: TGTGCCAGCAAGGGAGGAGGGGATGAGCAGTTCTTC
V: TRBV27; size: .; length: 14; J: TRBJ2-4; D: .; CDR3: CASRGLDIKNIQYF; DNA: TGTGCCAGCAGGGGGCTAGATATCAAAAACATTCAGTACTTC
V: TRBV28; size: few; length: 13; J: TRBJ2-2; D: .; CDR3: CASMEGNTGELFF; DNA: TGTGCCAGCATGGAGGGGAACACCGGGGAGCTGTTTTTT
V: TRBV5-6; size: many; length: 15; J: TRBJ2-7; D: TRBD2; CDR3: CASRLGGRERYEQYF; DNA: TGTGCCAGCAGGTTGGGGGGGAGGGAACGCTACGAGCAGTACTTC
V: TRBV9; size: few; length: 16; J: TRBJ2-3; D: TRBD2; CDR3: CASSVVASGLTDTQYF; DNA: TGTGCCAGCAGCGTAGTGGCTAGCGGACTCACAGATACGCAGTATTTT
V: TRBV9; size: .; length: 15; J: TRBJ2-5; D: .; CDR3: CASSVLPQRDETQYF; DNA: TGTGCCAGCAGCGTACTCCCCCAGAGGGATGAGACCCAGTACTTC
V: TRBV5-5; size: .; length: 15; J: TRBJ2-7; D: TRBD2; CDR3: CASSPQLAGGYEQYF; DNA: TGTGCCAGCAGCCCGCAACTAGCGGGAGGGTACGAGCAGTACTTC
V: TRBV11-2; size: few; length: 14; J: TRBJ2-7; D: TRBD2; CDR3: CASSLTSGAYEQYF; DNA: TGTGCCAGCAGCTTAACTAGCGGGGCCTACGAGCAGTACTTC
V: TRBV10-3; size: few; length: 12; J: TRBJ2-1; D: .; CDR3: CAISEISNEQFF; DNA: TGTGCCATCAGTGAGATCTCCAATGAGCAGTTCTTC
V: TRBV6-4; size: few; length: 17; J: TRBJ2-2; D: TRBD2; CDR3: CASSSTPSGTSTGELFF; DNA: TGTGCCAGCAGCTCGACCCCTAGCGGGACGTCCACCGGGGAGCTGTTTTTT
V: TRBV15; size: few; length: 16; J: TRBJ2-3; D: TRBD1; CDR3: CATSRETGPPPDTQYF; DNA: TGTGCCACCAGCAGAGAGACAGGGCCACCACCAGATACGCAGTATTTT
V: TRBV6-1; size: few; length: 14; J: TRBJ2-1; D: TRBD1; CDR3: CASKTGFSYNEQFF; DNA: TGTGCCAGCAAGACAGGGTTCAGCTACAATGAGCAGTTCTTC
V: TRBV6-1; size: few; length: 13; J: TRBJ2-3; D: .; CDR3: CASSGASPDTQYF; DNA: TGTGCCAGCAGTGGGGCTAGCCCAGATACGCAGTATTTT
V: TRBV7-9; size: .; length: 16; J: TRBJ2-5; D: TRBD1; CDR3: CASTPTGGQGGETQYF; DNA: TGTGCCAGCACCCCAACGGGGGGACAGGGGGGAGAGACCCAGTACTTC
V: TRBV5-1; size: .; length: 15; J: TRBJ1-6; D: .; CDR3: CASSLGEPRNSPLHF; DNA: TGCGCCAGCAGCTTGGGGGAGCCGAGAAATTCACCCCTCCACTTT
V: TRBV28; size: few; length: 14; J: TRBJ2-3; D: .; CDR3: CASQESRRLDTQYF; DNA: TGTGCCAGCCAGGAGAGCCGGAGGTTAGATACGCAGTATTTT
V: TRBV5-8; size: few; length: 14; J: TRBJ1-1; D: TRBD1; CDR3: CASSQGTVNTEAFF; DNA: TGTGCCAGCAGCCAAGGGACAGTGAACACTGAAGCTTTCTTT
V: TRBV19; size: .; length: 12; J: TRBJ1-4; D: .; CDR3: CASRGAGEKLFF; DNA: TGTGCCAGTAGAGGGGCCGGGGAAAAACTGTTTTTT
V: TRBV30; size: .; length: 14; J: TRBJ1-1; D: .; CDR3: CAWSVHQMNTEAFF; DNA: TGTGCCTGGAGTGTACACCAGATGAACACTGAAGCTTTCTTT
V: TRBV10-3; size: .; length: 18; J: TRBJ2-7; D: TRBD1; CDR3: CAISESSGRGQGTHEQYF; DNA: TGTGCCATCAGTGAGTCATCGGGTCGGGGACAGGGGACCCACGAGCAGTACTTC
V: TRBV2; size: .; length: 17; J: TRBJ2-7; D: TRBD2; CDR3: CASSPGLAGMSSYEQYF; DNA: TGTGCCAGCAGTCCGGGACTAGCGGGGATGAGCTCCTACGAGCAGTACTTC
V: TRBV6-6; size: few; length: 12; J: TRBJ1-2; D: TRBD1; CDR3: CASRDREYGYTF; DNA: TGTGCCAGCAGGGACAGGGAATATGGCTACACCTTC
V: TRBV6-5; size: few; length: 14; J: TRBJ2-5; D: TRBD1; CDR3: CASRLVQGTETQYF; DNA: TGTGCCAGCAGACTCGTACAGGGGACAGAGACCCAGTACTTC
V: TRBV30; size: few; length: 15; J: TRBJ1-6; D: .; CDR3: CAWNIGGQAGSPLHF; DNA: TGTGCCTGGAACATAGGGGGACAAGCTGGGTCACCCCTCCACTTT
V: TRBV9; size: .; length: 13; J: TRBJ2-7; D: TRBD1; CDR3: CASGTGYRGEQYF; DNA: TGTGCCAGTGGGACAGGCTATCGTGGCGAGCAGTACTTC
V: TRBV25-1; size: few; length: 15; J: TRBJ1-4; D: .; CDR3: CASSDMPLGSEKLFF; DNA: TGTGCCAGCAGTGATATGCCGTTGGGGAGTGAAAAACTGTTTTTT
V: TRBV7-8; size: few; length: 17; J: TRBJ1-5; D: TRBD1; CDR3: CASSLAGWTGGNQPQHF; DNA: TGTGCCAGCAGCTTAGCTGGGTGGACAGGTGGCAATCAGCCCCAGCATTTT
V: TRBV7-3; size: .; length: 14; J: TRBJ2-3; D: .; CDR3: CASSVQGAADTQYF; DNA: TGTGCCAGCAGCGTACAGGGAGCCGCAGATACGCAGTATTTT
V: TRBV30; size: few; length: 14; J: TRBJ2-3; D: TRBD2; CDR3: CAWSVSIAGDTQYF; DNA: TGTGCCTGGAGTGTCTCGATAGCGGGAGATACGCAGTATTTT
V: TRBV5-4; size: few; length: 17; J: TRBJ2-3; D: TRBD2; CDR3: CASSPGLAGGGGDTQYF; DNA: TGTGCCAGCAGCCCGGGCCTAGCGGGGGGCGGAGGAGATACGCAGTATTTT
V: TRBV7-3; size: .; length: 17; J: TRBJ1-1; D: TRBD1; CDR3: CASSLWGLGTANTEAFF; DNA: TGTGCCAGCAGCTTATGGGGCTTGGGGACAGCGAACACTGAAGCTTTCTTT